The sequence of this T cell receptor beta chain was determined in a study of T cell clonotyping in hematopoietic cell transplantation. Study information: Pretransplant recipient samples were taken after cytoreduction.

About this clone itself: No antigen is known for it.

The CDR3 extends over 15 amino acids. CDR1 and CDR2 from the germline V gene are MNHEY and SVGAGI. J lost 7 bases, V lost 5 bases, and 11 bases had no gene match. As for time point: recipient sample about 28 days before transplant, after cytoreduction. Study observations and caveats: Graft donor and pretransplant recipient Inverse Simpson Index values predicted broader posttransplant TCR diversity.

Sequencing was performed with immunoSEQ multiplex PCR; in TCRdb, only in-frame clones are kept and a portion is missing. The sample yields about 69,000 clones, approximately 95% seen once. The rearrangement links TRBV6-5 to TRBJ1-5; 7 positions match TRBD1. The clonotype was recovered from a woman in her 50s with acute myeloid leukemia. Some clones in this sample may be carry-over from other donors' samples. Source: peripheral blood mononuclear cells, taken before stem cell transplant. The CDR3 DNA reads TGTGCCAGCAGTCCGACGAGACAGGGCCGCCAGCCCCAGCATTTT. Amino acids: CASSPTRQGRQPQHF.